This T cell receptor beta chain was sequenced for a study of shared clonotypes between healthy human individuals (dated by TCRdb to between 2020 and 2021). Some background on the complete study: A few men and a couple of women, aged 18 to 49 years, made up the cohort. For each donor, CD4 naive and CD4 memory were each run on three plates, CD8 naive on two plates, and CD8 memory on one plate. To estimate repertoire size and how much clonotype sharing occurs between individuals, the study deeply sequenced the blood TCR repertoires of roughly 5 healthy adults. Different laboratories and diverse techniques were used to prepare libraries and sequence TCR repertoires, to increase sequencing depth and limit assay-specific biases. Leukapheresis yielded between about 0.9 and 9 billion PBMCs per donor.

Study-level results and caveats: Across a handful of donors, about 5.2% of naive CD4, roughly 3.5% of naive CD8, under 2.5% of memory CD4, and over 0.35% of memory CD8 clonotypes were shared. Compared with non-shared clonotypes, the clonotypes found in all four sorted-subset donors had higher generation probabilities. Larger estimated clonotype richness was generally found for naive subsets than for memory subsets. Because the study included only a small number of donors, the genetic and exposure-history diversity represented was limited. Pairwise subsampling indicated that sequencing depth was expected to affect the degree of clonotype sharing among donors. Only blood was sampled, and tissue TCR repertoires likely differ from those in blood. Even with the large sequencing depth, rarefaction of the sorted-subset datasets indicated that sequencing was incomplete.

Between the V and J ends, shortened by 6 bases and 0 bases respectively, the junction contains 9 bases. The CDR3, from cysteine to phenylalanine, totals 14 residues. The entry retains the CDR3 DNA only, 42 bases that are in frame from base 1. According to the germline V gene, CDR1 reads MNHNS and CDR2 reads SASEGT. Using the deep immunoSEQ assay, multiplex PCR amplified TCR CDR3 regions from genomic DNA. Extracted genomic DNA from each cell subset was spread evenly across all wells of several immunoSEQ 96-well plates, with each plate serving as a replicate. Each replicate PCR for sorted subsets received approximately 220 ng genomic DNA, equal to around 32,000 T cell genomes. Purified libraries were quantified with a Qubit 3.0 fluorometer, sized on a Bioanalyzer 2100, and re-quantified with the KAPA Library Quantification kit. Each immunoSEQ 96-well plate was sequenced on its own single-read 150-cycle Illumina NextSeq 550 flow cell. Under the source paper's analysis protocol: The immunoSEQ output contained only junctional sequences without quality scores, so filtering could not match that applied to full-length reads. To assign V/J genes and CDR3, sequences were annotated against IMGT germline references using PyIR, a Python wrapper for IgBLAST v1.9. Reads were removed for weak V/J assignments (E-value above 1e-6), missing CDR3, stop codons, out-of-frame junctions, or ambiguous translated residues. V3J clonotypes were defined as sequences sharing the same inferred V gene, J gene, and CDR3 amino acid sequence. To compute the percentage overlap between repertoires, the number of shared unique clonotypes was divided by the size of the smaller repertoire. RTK rarefaction, the Chao1 estimator, and Recon v2.1 estimates of unobserved clonotypes were used to assess repertoire richness. Generation probabilities were computed with OLGA for all TCRbeta clonotypes obtained by the gDNA method from four donors. Held by TCRdb, this immuneACCESS table contains in-frame sequences only and omits some clones. Under half of the omission traces to an unresolved V gene where checked; the cause of the rest is unknown. V, J and clone size are taken as reported in that table, and D and trimming were inferred from the DNA itself. The sample profile shows hundreds of thousands of clones; roughly 95% of them were found once. In total, the top ten clones hold approximately 0.11% of the sample.

For the CD8 naive samples, CD45RO-negative cells were positively selected for CCR7, yielding a CD45RA+CCR7+ population from which TemRA cells were excluded. The donors were healthy, HIV-negative adults who had no recently reported acute infections or vaccinations. All donors were Caucasian adults living in Nashville, Tennessee, USA. Blood was obtained by leukapheresis, after which PBMCs were separated by Ficoll-Histopaque density gradient centrifugation and cryopreserved in liquid nitrogen vapor phase. Analytical flow cytometry was used to check the purity and quantity of every magnetically sorted T cell population. From each sorted fraction, genomic DNA was isolated and quantified by UV absorbance on a Nanodrop 2000c. Comments on this clone: Its antigen remains undetermined. The input lacks base qualities; no much larger clone sits a single base away.

The TCR was taken from a woman aged 25 to 39 in good health. The chain links TRBV6-1 with TRBJ1-5; the D gene lacks a confident call. Source material: naive CD8+ T cells sorted from blood. Taken with the paper, the label for cell subset or site translates to: CD45RA+CCR7+. The CDR3 in this case is CASRSEYSNQPQHF. In nucleotides, the sequence is TGTGCCAGCAGGTCGGAATATAGCAATCAGCCCCAGCATTTT.